This T cell receptor beta chain was observed in a study of control samples from healthy donors and cancer patients. Trimming removed 5 bases from V and 4 bases from J, with 14 bases in between. Looked up from germline, CDR1 is KGHDR and CDR2 is SFDVKD. The CDR3 totals 16 residues. The protocol was immunoSEQ multiplex PCR, while the TCRdb copy is restricted to in-frame clones and leaves out a portion. The table records 150,000 to 200,000 clones, around 87% of them present only once. This chain uses TRBV24-1 with TRBJ2-6; tentative D call: TRBD2 (6 bases). The TCR sequence derives from a woman aged 50 to 60 in good health. Sequencing input: blood. Written as DNA, the CDR3 is TGTGCCACCAGTGCAGCCATAGGGAGGGGGGCCAACGTCCTGACTTTC. This encodes CATSAAIGRGANVLTF.